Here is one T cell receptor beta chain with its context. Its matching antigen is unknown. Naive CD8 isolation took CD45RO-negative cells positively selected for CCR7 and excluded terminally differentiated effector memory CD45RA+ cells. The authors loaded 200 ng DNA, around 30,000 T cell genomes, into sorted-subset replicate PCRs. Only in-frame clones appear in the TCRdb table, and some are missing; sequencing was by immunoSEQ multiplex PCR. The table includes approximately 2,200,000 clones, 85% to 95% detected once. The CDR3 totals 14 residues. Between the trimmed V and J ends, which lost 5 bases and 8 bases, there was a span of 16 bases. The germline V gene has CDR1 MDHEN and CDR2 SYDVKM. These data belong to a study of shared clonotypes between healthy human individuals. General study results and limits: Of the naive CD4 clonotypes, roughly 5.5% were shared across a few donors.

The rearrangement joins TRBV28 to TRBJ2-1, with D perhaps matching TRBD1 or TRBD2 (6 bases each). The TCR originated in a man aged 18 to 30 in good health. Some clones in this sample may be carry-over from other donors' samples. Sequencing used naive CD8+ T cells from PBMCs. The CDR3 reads CASSLLDGGHEQFF. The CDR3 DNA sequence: TGTGCCAGCAGTCTACTAGACGGGGGCCATGAGCAGTTCTTC.